These 8 T cell receptor beta chains originate from one sample sequenced in a study of OX40 agonist ivuxolimab in advanced cancers. Only in-frame clones appear in the TCRdb table, and some are missing; sequencing was by immunoSEQ multiplex PCR. The sample shows approximately 91,000 clones, roughly 87% of them seen only once. Sequences were derived from CD4+ or CD8+ T cells sorted from blood, sampled in a trial of the OX40 agonist ivuxolimab. These receptors came from an adult with an advanced solid tumor such as melanoma, head and neck, liver or kidney cancer.

CDR3 residues: CASSNRVEQYF. Written as DNA, the CDR3 is TGTGCCAGTAGTAATAGGGTTGAGCAGTACTTC. V usage is TRBV19 and J usage is TRBJ2-7, with D unresolved. Germline V gives CDR1 LNHDA, CDR2 SQIVND (reference sequence). The V gene lost 4 bases and the J gene lost 7 bases, with 8 bases spanning the gap. This CDR3 contains 11 residues.

The gene calls are TRBV25-1 and TRBJ1-2, with a weak D call TRBD1 (6 bases). Between the trimmed V and J ends, which lost 3 bases and 4 bases, there was a span of 9 bases. Germline assignment: CDR1 MGHDK and CDR2 SYGVNS. The CDR3 is made up of 13 amino acids. As DNA, the CDR3 is TGTGCCAGCAGTGAGACAGGTTTCTATGGCTACACCTTC. Protein product: CASSETGFYGYTF.

The chain is built from TRBV5-1 and TRBJ1-2; 7 nucleotides match TRBD1. V lost 2 bases and J lost 8; bases outside the gene matches: 6. This CDR3 is 13 amino acids long. Germline V gives CDR1 SGHRS, CDR2 YFSETQ. The CDR3 here is CASSFDRAKGYTF. The CDR3 nucleotides read TGCGCCAGCAGCTTTGACAGGGCGAAGGGCTACACCTTC. Full variable domain (outside the CDR3, taken from reference TRBV5-1 and TRBJ1-2): KAGVTQTPRYLIKTRGQQVTLSCSPISGHRSVSWYQQTPGQGLQFLFEYFSETQRNKGNFPGRFSGRQFSNSRSEMNVSTLELGDSALYLCASSFDRAKGYTFGSGTRLTVV.

The V call is TRBV9, the J call TRBJ2-4, with 12 nucleotides matching TRBD2. Trimming removed 3 bases from V and 1 base from J; junction bases left unmatched: 11. The CDR3 is 19 residues long. Per the germline V gene, CDR1 is SGDLS and CDR2 is YYNGEE. As DNA, the CDR3 is TGTGCCAGCAGCGAATCTAGCGGGGGGGCCGATCGGGCCAAAAACATTCAGTACTTC. Its translation is CASSESSGGADRAKNIQYF.

The chain carries TRBV19 and TRBJ2-3; 10 bases match TRBD1. This CDR3 is built from 16 residues. The V and J ends lost 0 bases and 3 bases, in that order; junction bases with no gene match: 3. Germline V gene lookup returns CDR1 LNHDA and CDR2 SQIVND (reference sequence). The CDR3 spells CASSIEGTGATDTQYF. The CDR3 bases are TGTGCCAGTAGTATAGAGGGGACAGGGGCGACAGATACGCAGTATTTT.

The chain has TRBV15 and TRBJ2-3, with D perhaps given as TRBD1 or TRBD2 (5 bases each). This CDR3 is built from 17 residues. V was trimmed by 0 bases and J by 3 bases, leaving 16 bases between them. Germline lookup yields CDR1 LNHNV and CDR2 YYDKDF (reference sequence). This chain's CDR3 is CATSRDASGWRTDTQYF. CDR3 sequence (DNA): TGTGCCACCAGCAGAGATGCGTCAGGGTGGAGGACAGATACGCAGTATTTT.

This clone was counted a single time. For the CDR3, the DNA is TGTGCCAGCAGCCCCGCGCGGGGAGGGACCCAGTACTTC. This encodes CASSPARGGTQYF. The gene calls are TRBV11-2 and TRBJ2-5; D is possibly TRBD2 (6 bases). CDR3 size: 13 residues. Trimming pared 5 bases from V and 7 bases from J, leaving 14 bases between. Germline V lookup: CDR1 SGHAT, CDR2 FQNNGV.

This chain connects TRBV5-6 to TRBJ2-4; 7 bases agree with TRBD1. This CDR3 has 15 amino acids. The germline gives CDR1 SGHDT, CDR2 YYEEEE. V lost 3 bases, J lost 1 base, and 4 bases stayed unmatched. Here the CDR3 reads CASSSRTGAKNIQYF. In nucleotides, the CDR3 is TGTGCCAGCAGCTCCCGGACAGGTGCCAAAAACATTCAGTACTTC.